Each of the 10 T cell receptor beta chains below was sequenced from the same sample in a study of T cells in tuberculosis. Assay used: immunoSEQ multiplex PCR; TCRdb lists only in-frame clones, some missing. This table holds roughly 29,000 clones, 93% found once. The sample consisted of PBMCs. These receptors came from a donor aged 5-35 years with latent tuberculosis or without tuberculosis infection.

This clone has just one count. The chain recombines TRBV27 with TRBJ2-7, with TRBD2 identical over 11 bases. The V segment lost 5 bases and the J segment 4 bases; nucleotides outside the gene matches: 10. Germline CDR1 MNHEY, CDR2 SMNVEV (reference sequence). The CDR3 has 16 amino acids. The CDR3 coding sequence is TGTGCCAGCAGTCCCTCACTAGCGGGGGTGATTTACGAGCAGTACTTC. Translated: CASSPSLAGVIYEQYF.

This chain connects TRBV28 to TRBJ2-3, with 9 bases identical to TRBD2. V lost 3 bases and J lost 0; bases outside the gene matches: 4. Looked up from germline, CDR1 is MDHEN and CDR2 is SYDVKM. The CDR3 is 16 amino acids. The CDR3 reads CASSFGLASSTDTQYF. Here the CDR3 DNA reads TGTGCCAGCAGTTTCGGACTAGCGTCTAGCACAGATACGCAGTATTTT.

J is TRBJ2-7 and V is TRBV27; tentative D call: TRBD2 (7 bases). There are 18 residues in the CDR3. Germline CDR1 is MNHEY and CDR2 is SMNVEV (reference sequence). V was cut by 5 bases and J by 5 bases, with 28 bases left in between. CDR3 bases: TGTGCCAGCAGTCGCTTTACTAGCGAGGGGGGCAAATCCAACGAGCAGTACTTC. It specifies CASSRFTSEGGKSNEQYF.

Of note for this clone: This CDR3 is also generated by other DNA sequences in the sample. This CDR3 is CASSLRTGTQPQHF. CDR3 sequence (DNA): TGTGCCAGCAGTTTAAGAACAGGGACCCAGCCCCAGCATTTT. The rearrangement links TRBV28 to TRBJ1-5, with D possibly matching TRBD1 (6 bases). V was trimmed by 2 bases and J by 7 bases, leaving 12 bases between them. The germline V gene encodes CDR1 MDHEN and CDR2 SYDVKM. This CDR3 spans 14 amino acids.

The V call is TRBV7-2, the J call TRBJ2-7, with 8 positions matching TRBD2. The CDR3 consists of 14 residues. Unmatched junction bases numbered 9, after V lost 5 bases and J lost 6 bases. Germline CDR1 reads SGHTA; CDR2 reads FQGNSA. The CDR3 loop reads CASSTTGGQVEQYF. The CDR3 nucleotides read TGTGCCAGCAGCACGACGGGGGGGCAGGTCGAGCAGTACTTC.

The rearrangement joins TRBV5-6 to TRBJ1-3, with 7 positions matching TRBD1. The junction had 6 bases not matched to a gene; V was cut back by 6 bases and J by 0 bases. The germline CDR1 and CDR2 sequences are SGHDT and YYEEEE. The CDR3 is 15 residues long. The CDR3: CASNRQGLSGNTIYF. The CDR3 nucleotides are TGTGCCAGCAACCGACAGGGCCTCTCTGGAAACACCATATATTTT.

The J gene is TRBJ2-1, the V gene TRBV10-3; D perhaps matches TRBD2 (6 bases). Trimming took 3 bases from V and 3 from J, leaving 15 bases between them. Looked up from germline, CDR1 is ENHRY and CDR2 is SYGVKD. The CDR3 has 16 residues. Here the CDR3 reads CAISDPGTGIYNEQFF. The CDR3 DNA follows: TGTGCCATCAGTGACCCAGGGACTGGTATCTACAATGAGCAGTTCTTC.

This chain links TRBV2 with TRBJ2-5, with a weak D call TRBD2 (5 bases). CDR1 is SNHLY, CDR2 FYNNEI, per germline. V lost 7 bases and J 5 bases, leaving 8 bases between the germline ends. CDR3 length: 11 residues. The CDR3 region has the DNA TGTGCCAGCATGGGAGAGGAGACCCAGTACTTC. It translates to CASMGEETQYF.

This clone was recorded only once. The chain joins TRBV6-6 to TRBJ2-5; 7 bases match TRBD1. Germline V CDR1 and CDR2: MNHNY, SVGAGI (reference sequence). The V and J ends lost 6 bases and 3 bases, in that order; junction bases with no gene match: 13. The CDR3 totals 16 residues. CDR3 amino acids: CASSPAGGQRKETQYF. In DNA form, the CDR3 reads TGTGCCAGCAGCCCCGCAGGGGGACAGAGGAAAGAGACCCAGTACTTC.

This chain joins TRBV6-1 and TRBJ1-4, with 7 bases identical to TRBD1. This CDR3 spans 14 amino acids. With 5 bases clipped from V and 5 bases from J, the junction kept 5 bases outside the gene matches. CDR1 is MNHNS, CDR2 SASEGT, per germline. The CDR3 DNA is TGTGCCAGCAGTTCACAGGGGCTCAATGAAAAACTGTTTTTT. Translating gives CASSSQGLNEKLFF.